This T cell receptor beta chain appears in the sequencing data of a study of blood T cell repertoires in COVID-19. The wider study: Samples taken during acute and convalescent COVID-19 were collected in the United States, Italy and Spain. In each case, the material was cDNA or gDNA derived from T cells, B-cell-depleted T cells, or PBMCs.

Original methodology: Amplifying reference gene primers gave estimates of nucleated cell counts. The method was immunoSEQ multiplex PCR; TCRdb's version includes in-frame clones alone and lacks a portion of them. V and J calls and clone size are as listed in that table; D and trimming were resolved from the DNA. The sample records 100,000 to 150,000 clones, more than 70% being singletons. Sequencing was done on a sample of peripheral blood. The sequence was obtained from a woman aged 55-70 years with acute or convalescent COVID-19.

CDR3 protein: CASTKTGGGERWPTDTQYF. DNA of the CDR3: TGTGCCAGCACCAAAACAGGGGGCGGGGAGCGTTGGCCGACAGATACGCAGTATTTT. The gene calls are TRBV28 and TRBJ2-3, with TRBD1 matching 9 bases. Germline V gene data show CDR1 as MDHEN and CDR2 as SYDVKM. CDR3 length: 19 residues. The trim removed 7 bases at V and 3 bases at J, leaving 20 bases unmatched.